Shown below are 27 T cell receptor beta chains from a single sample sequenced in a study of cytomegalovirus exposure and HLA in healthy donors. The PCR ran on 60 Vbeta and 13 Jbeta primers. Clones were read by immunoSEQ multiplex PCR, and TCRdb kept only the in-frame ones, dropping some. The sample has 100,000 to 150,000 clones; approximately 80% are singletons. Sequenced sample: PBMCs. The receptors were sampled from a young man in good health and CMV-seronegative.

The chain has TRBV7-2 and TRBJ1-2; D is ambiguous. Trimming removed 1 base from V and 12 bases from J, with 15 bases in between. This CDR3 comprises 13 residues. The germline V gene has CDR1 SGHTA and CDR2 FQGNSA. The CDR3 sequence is CASSLGTEHRHTF. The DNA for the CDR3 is TGTGCCAGCAGCTTAGGTACAGAGCATCGGCACACCTTC.

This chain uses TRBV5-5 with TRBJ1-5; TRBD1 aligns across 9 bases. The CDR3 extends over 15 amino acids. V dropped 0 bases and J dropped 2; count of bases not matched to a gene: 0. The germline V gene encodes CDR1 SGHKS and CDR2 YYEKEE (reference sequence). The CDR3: CASSLGTGGNQPQHF. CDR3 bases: TGTGCCAGCAGCTTGGGGACAGGGGGCAATCAGCCCCAGCATTTT.

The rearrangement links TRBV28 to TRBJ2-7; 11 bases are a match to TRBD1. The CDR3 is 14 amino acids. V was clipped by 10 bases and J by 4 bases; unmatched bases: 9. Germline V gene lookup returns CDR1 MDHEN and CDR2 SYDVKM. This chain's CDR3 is CAIRRTGGQYEQYF. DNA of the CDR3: TGTGCCATCCGACGGACAGGGGGCCAGTACGAGCAGTACTTC.

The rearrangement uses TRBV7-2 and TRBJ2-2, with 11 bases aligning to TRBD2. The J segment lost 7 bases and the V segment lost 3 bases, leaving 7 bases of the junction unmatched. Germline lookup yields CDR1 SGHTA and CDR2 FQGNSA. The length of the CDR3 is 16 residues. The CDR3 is CASSLISGGVFGELFF. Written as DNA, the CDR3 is TGTGCCAGCAGCTTGATTAGCGGGGGGGTTTTCGGGGAGCTGTTTTTT.

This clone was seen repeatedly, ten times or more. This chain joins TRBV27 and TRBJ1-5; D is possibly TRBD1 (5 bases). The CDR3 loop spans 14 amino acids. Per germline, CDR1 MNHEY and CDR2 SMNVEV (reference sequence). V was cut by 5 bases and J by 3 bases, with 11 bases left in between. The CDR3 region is CASSTGLYNQPQHF. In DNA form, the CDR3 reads TGTGCCAGCAGTACGGGACTTTACAATCAGCCCCAGCATTTT.

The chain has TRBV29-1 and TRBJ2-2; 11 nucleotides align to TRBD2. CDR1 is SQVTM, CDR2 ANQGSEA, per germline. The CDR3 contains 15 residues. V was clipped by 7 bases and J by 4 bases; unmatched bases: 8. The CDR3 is CSGTSGSPATGELFF. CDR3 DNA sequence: TGCAGCGGAACTAGCGGGAGTCCGGCCACCGGGGAGCTGTTTTTT.

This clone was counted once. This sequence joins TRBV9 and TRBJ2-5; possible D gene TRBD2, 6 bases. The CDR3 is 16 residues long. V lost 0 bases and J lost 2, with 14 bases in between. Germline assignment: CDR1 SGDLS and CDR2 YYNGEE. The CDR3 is CASSVATGTGQETQYF. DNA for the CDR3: TGTGCCAGCAGCGTAGCCACCGGGACTGGTCAAGAGACCCAGTACTTC.

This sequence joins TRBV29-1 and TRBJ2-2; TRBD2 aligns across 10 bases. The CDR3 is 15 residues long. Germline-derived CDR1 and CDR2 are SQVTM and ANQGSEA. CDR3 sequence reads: CTGGGAGGPDGELFF. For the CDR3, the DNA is TGCACCGGGGGGGGAGCGGGAGGGCCGGACGGGGAGCTGTTTTTT.

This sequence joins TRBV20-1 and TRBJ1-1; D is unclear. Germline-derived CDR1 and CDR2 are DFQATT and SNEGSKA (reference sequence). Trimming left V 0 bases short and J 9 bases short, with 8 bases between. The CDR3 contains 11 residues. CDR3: CSARDRTKAFF. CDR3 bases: TGCAGTGCTAGAGATCGAACTAAAGCTTTCTTT.

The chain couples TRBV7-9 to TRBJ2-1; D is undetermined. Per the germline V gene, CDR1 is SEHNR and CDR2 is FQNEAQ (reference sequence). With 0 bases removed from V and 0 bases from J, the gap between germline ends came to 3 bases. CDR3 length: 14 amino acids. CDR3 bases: TGTGCCAGCAGCTTAGCCAGCTCCTACAATGAGCAGTTCTTC. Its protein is CASSLASSYNEQFF.

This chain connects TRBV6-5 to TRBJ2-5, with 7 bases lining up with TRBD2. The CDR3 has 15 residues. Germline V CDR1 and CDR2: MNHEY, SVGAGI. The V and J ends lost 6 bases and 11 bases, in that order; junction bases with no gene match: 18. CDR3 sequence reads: CASRHTGTGSAGQYF. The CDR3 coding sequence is TGTGCCAGCAGACACACCGGGACGGGCTCAGCGGGGCAGTACTTC.

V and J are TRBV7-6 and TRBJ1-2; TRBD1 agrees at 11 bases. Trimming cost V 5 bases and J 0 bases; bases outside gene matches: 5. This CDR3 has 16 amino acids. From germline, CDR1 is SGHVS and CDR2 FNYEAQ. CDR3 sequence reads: CASSKDRGPANYGYTF. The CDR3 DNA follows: TGTGCCAGCAGCAAGGACAGGGGGCCGGCTAACTATGGCTACACCTTC.

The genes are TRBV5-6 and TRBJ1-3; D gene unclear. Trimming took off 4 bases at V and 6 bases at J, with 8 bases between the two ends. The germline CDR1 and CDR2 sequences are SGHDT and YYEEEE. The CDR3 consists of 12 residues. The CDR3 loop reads CASSLGLNTIYF. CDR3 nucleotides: TGTGCCAGCAGCCTAGGTTTAAACACCATATATTTT.

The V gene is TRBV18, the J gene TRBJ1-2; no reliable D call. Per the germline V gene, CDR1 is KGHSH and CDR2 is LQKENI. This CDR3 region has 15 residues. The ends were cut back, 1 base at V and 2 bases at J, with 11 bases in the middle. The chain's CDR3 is CASSPLGRQNYGYTF. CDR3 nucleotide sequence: TGTGCCAGCTCACCACTTGGCAGACAAAACTATGGCTACACCTTC. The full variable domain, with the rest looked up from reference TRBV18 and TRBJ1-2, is NAGVMQNPRHLVRRRGQEARLRCSPMKGHSHVYWYRQLPEEGLKFMVYLQKENIIDESGMPKERFSAEFPKEGPSILRIQQVVRGDSAAYFCASSPLGRQNYGYTFGSGTRLTVV.

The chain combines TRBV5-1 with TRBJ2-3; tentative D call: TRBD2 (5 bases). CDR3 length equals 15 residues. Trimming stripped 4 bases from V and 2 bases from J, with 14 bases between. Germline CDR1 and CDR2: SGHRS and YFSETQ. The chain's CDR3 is CASSEGPRPTDTQYF. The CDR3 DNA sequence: TGCGCCAGCAGCGAGGGCCCTCGACCCACAGATACGCAGTATTTT. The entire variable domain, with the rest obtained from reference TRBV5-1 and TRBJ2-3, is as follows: KAGVTQTPRYLIKTRGQQVTLSCSPISGHRSVSWYQQTPGQGLQFLFEYFSETQRNKGNFPGRFSGRQFSNSRSEMNVSTLELGDSALYLCASSEGPRPTDTQYFGPGTRLTVL.

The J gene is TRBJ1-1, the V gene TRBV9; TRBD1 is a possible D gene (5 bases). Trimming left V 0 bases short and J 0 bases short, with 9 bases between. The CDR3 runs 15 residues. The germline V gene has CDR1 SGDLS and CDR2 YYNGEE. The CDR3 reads CASSVGGGMNTEAFF. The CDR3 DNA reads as TGTGCCAGCAGCGTAGGGGGGGGAATGAACACTGAAGCTTTCTTT.

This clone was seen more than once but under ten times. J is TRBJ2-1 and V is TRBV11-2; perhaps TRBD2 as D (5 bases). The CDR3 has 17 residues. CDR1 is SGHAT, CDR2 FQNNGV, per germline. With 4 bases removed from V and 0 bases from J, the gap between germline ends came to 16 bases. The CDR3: CASSSYQRSSSYNEQFF. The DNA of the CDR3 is TGTGCCAGCAGCTCATACCAGCGGAGCAGCTCCTACAATGAGCAGTTCTTC.

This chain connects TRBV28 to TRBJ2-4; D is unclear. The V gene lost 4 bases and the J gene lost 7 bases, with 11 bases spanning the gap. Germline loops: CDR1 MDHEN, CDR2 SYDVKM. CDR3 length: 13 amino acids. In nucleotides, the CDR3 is TGTGCCAGCAGTTCCGATAGTTTCAACATTCAGTACTTC. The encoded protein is CASSSDSFNIQYF.

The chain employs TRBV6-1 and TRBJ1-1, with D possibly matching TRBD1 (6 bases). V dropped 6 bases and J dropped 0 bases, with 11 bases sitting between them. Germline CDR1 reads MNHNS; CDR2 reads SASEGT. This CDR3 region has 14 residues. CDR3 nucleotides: TGTGCCAGCAGGCGACAGGATTTGAACACTGAAGCTTTCTTT. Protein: CASRRQDLNTEAFF.

The CDR3 loop is CASSIERSSTDTQYF. The CDR3 DNA reads TGTGCCAGTAGTATAGAGCGGAGTAGCACAGATACGCAGTATTTT. The chain carries TRBV19 and TRBJ2-3, with unresolved D. V was clipped by 0 bases and J by 0 bases, with 7 bases between them. There are 15 residues in the CDR3. The germline V gene encodes CDR1 LNHDA and CDR2 SQIVND (reference sequence).

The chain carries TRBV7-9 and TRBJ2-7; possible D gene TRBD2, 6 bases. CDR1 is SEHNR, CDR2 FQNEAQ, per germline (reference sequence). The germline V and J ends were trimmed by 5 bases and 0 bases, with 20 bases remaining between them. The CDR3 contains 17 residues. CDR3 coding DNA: TGTGCCAGCAGCCCCCAAAGACCGGGACTGGGCTCCTACGAGCAGTACTTC. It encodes CASSPQRPGLGSYEQYF.

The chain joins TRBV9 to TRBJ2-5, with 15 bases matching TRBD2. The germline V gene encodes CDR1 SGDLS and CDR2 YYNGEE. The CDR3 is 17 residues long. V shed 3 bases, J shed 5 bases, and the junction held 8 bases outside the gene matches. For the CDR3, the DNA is TGTGCCAGCAGCGCCGGGACTAGCGGGGGGTTATCCGAGACCCAGTACTTC. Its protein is CASSAGTSGGLSETQYF.

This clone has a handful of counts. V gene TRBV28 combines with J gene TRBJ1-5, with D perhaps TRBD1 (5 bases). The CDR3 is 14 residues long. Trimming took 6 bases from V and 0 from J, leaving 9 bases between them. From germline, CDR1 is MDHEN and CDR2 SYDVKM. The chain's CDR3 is CASSRTSSNQPQHF. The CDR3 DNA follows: TGTGCCAGCAGCCGGACATCTAGCAATCAGCCCCAGCATTTT.

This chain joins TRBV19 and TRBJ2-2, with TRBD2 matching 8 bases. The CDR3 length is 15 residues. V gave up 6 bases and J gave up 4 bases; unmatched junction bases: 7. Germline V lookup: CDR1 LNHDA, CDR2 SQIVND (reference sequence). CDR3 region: CASSTRGALTGELFF. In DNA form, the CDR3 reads TGTGCCAGTAGCACGCGGGGGGCCCTCACCGGGGAGCTGTTTTTT. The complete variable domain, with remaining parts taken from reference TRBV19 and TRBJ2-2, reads DGGITQSPKYLFRKEGQNVTLSCEQNLNHDAMYWYRQDPGQGLRLIYYSQIVNDFQKGDIAEGYSVSREKKESFPLTVTSAQKNPTAFYLCASSTRGALTGELFFGEGSRLTVL.

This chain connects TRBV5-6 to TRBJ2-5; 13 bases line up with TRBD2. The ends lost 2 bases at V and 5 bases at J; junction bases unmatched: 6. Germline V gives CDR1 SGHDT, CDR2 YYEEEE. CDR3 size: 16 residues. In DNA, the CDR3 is TGTGCCAGCAGCTTTCTGACTAGCGGGGGGTCGGAGACCCAGTACTTC. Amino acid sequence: CASSFLTSGGSETQYF. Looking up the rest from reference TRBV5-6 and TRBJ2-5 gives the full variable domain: DAGVTQSPTHLIKTRGQQVTLRCSPKSGHDTVSWYQQALGQGPQFIFQYYEEEERQRGNFPDRFSGHQFPNYSSELNVNALLLGDSALYLCASSFLTSGGSETQYFGPGTRLLVL.

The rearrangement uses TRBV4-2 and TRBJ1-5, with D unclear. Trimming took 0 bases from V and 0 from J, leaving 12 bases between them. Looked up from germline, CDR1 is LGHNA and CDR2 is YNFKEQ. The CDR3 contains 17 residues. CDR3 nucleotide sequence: TGTGCCAGCAGCCAAGAGGTGCCAGTCCATAGCAATCAGCCCCAGCATTTT. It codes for CASSQEVPVHSNQPQHF.

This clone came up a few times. CDR3 DNA: TGTGCCAGCAGCTTGGGGGACAGGGGCCTCTATGGCTACACCTTC. Amino acid sequence: CASSLGDRGLYGYTF. The chain links TRBV5-6 to TRBJ1-2, with 10 positions matching TRBD1. This CDR3 has 15 amino acids. The V gene's germline CDR1 is SGHDT and CDR2 YYEEEE. The trim removed 0 bases at V and 4 bases at J, leaving 3 bases unmatched.